This T cell receptor beta chain derives from a study of blood T cell repertoires in COVID-19. Whole-study context: Whether acute or convalescent, the COVID-19 samples came from the United States, Italy and Spain.

Libraries were prepared by immunoSEQ multiplex PCR; TCRdb keeps only in-frame clonotypes and omits some of them. This sample has some 76,000 clones, with about 90% found just once. The J segment lost 5 bases and the V segment lost 7 bases, leaving 10 bases of the junction unmatched. Germline-derived CDR1 and CDR2 are SGDLS and YYNGEE. The CDR3 totals 14 residues. This clonotype was sampled from a man at least 80 years old in a cohort sampled during active COVID-19. The sample was peripheral blood. The gene calls are TRBV9 and TRBJ2-5, with TRBD1 identical over 8 bases. The CDR3 bases are TGTGCCAGCTCCTATACAGGGGGTGGTGAGACCCAGTACTTC. This gives the protein CASSYTGGGETQYF. Full variable domain (rest looked up from reference TRBV9 and TRBJ2-5): DSGVTQTPKHLITATGQRVTLRCSPRSGDLSVYWYQQSLDQGLQFLIQYYNGEERAKGNILERFSAQQFPDLHSELNLSSLELGDSALYFCASSYTGGGETQYFGPGTRLLVL.